The TCR beta chain under discussion was sequenced for a study of T cells in Graves' hyperthyroidism and ophthalmopathy. Study-level findings and limits: Ophthalmopathy was predicted by the model a median of about 6.5 months ahead of onset.

No ophthalmopathy progression within 18 months constituted stable Graves' hyperthyroidism. Subjects aged 18 to 65 presented with newly diagnosed hyperthyroidism of less than 2 months' duration. Clinical symptoms, serum thyroxine, TRAb, thyroid ultrasound and orbital computed tomography informed diagnoses. This clonotype was detected many times. The antigen remains unidentified. Amplified TCR beta CDR3 regions came from RNA transcripts. Researchers ran a first-round RT-PCR on the TCR CDR3 using the HTBI primer set. TCRdb re-derived calls from the multiplex PCR reads in MiXCR, one entry per CDR3 protein. The table has fewer than 550,000 distinct CDR3 sequences, around a sixth seen once. What was sequenced was blood. The TCR was taken from a woman between 18 and 29 years old with Graves' hyperthyroidism.

The CDR3 reads CASSRQGADYGYTF. Written as DNA, the CDR3 is TGTGCCAGCAGTCGACAGGGGGCTGACTATGGCTACACCTTC. The chain uses TRBV12-3 or TRBV12-4 and TRBJ1-2; 10 bases align to TRBD1. The CDR3 has 14 residues. J lost 3 bases, V lost 5 bases, and 3 bases had no gene match.